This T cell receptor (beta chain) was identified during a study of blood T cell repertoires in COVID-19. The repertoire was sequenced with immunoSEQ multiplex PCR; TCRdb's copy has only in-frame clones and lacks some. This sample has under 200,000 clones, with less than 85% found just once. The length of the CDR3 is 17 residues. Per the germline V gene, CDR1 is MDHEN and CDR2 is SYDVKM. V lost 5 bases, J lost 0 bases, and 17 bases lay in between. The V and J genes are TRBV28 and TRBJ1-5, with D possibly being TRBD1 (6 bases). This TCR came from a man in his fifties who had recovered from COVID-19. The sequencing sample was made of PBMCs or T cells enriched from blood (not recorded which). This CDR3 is CASSPFLQGYSNQPQHF. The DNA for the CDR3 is TGTGCCAGCAGTCCTTTTTTACAGGGTTATAGCAATCAGCCCCAGCATTTT.